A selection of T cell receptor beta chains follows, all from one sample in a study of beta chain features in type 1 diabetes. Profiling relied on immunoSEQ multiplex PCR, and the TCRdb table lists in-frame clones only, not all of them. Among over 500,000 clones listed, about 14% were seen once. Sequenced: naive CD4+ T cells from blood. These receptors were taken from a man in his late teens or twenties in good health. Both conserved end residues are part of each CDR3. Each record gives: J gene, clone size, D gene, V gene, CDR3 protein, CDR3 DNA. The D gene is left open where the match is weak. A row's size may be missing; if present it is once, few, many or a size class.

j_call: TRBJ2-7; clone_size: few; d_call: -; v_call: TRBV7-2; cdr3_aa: CASSLSPGAYEQYF; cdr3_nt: TGTGCCAGCAGCTTATCTCCGGGGGCCTACGAGCAGTACTTC
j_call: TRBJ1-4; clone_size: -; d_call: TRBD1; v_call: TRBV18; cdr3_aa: CASSPDQGANEKLFF; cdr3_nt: TGTGCCAGCTCACCTGACCAGGGGGCTAATGAAAAACTGTTTTTT
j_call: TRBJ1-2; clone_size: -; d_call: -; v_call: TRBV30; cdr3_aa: CARGRGTYGYTF; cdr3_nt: TGTGCCCGCGGGCGAGGCACCTATGGCTACACCTTC
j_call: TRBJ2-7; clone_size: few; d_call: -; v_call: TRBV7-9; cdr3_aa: CASSFRTESSYEQYF; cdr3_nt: TGTGCCAGCAGTTTTAGGACCGAAAGCTCCTACGAGCAGTACTTC
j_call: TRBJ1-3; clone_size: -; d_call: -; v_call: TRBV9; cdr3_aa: CASSVEPGSGNTIYF; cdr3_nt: TGTGCCAGCAGCGTAGAGCCGGGCTCTGGAAACACCATATATTTT
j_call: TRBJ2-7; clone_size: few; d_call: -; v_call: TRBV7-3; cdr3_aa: CASSLTRDNSYEQYF; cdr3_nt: TGTGCCAGCAGCTTAACTAGGGACAACTCCTACGAGCAGTACTTC
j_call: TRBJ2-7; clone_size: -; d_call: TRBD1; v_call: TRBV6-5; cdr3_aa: CASSDRDRSSYEQYF; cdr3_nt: TGTGCCAGCAGCGACCGGGACAGGAGCTCCTACGAGCAGTACTTC
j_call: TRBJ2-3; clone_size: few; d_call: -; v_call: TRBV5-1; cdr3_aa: CASSWTGVTTDTQYF; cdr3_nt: TGCGCCAGCAGCTGGACGGGAGTTACCACAGATACGCAGTATTTT
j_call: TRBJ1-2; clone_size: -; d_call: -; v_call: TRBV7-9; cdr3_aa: CASSPSTMGRWYGYTF; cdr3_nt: TGTGCCAGCAGCCCGTCAACCATGGGACGGTGGTATGGCTACACCTTC
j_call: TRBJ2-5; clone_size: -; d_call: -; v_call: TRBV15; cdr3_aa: CATSKRGQETQYF; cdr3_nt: TGTGCCACCAGCAAGCGAGGCCAAGAGACCCAGTACTTC
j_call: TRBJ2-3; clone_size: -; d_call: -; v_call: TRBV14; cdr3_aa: CASSQIRGAMSTDTQYF; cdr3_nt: TGTGCCAGCAGCCAGATCAGGGGCGCGATGAGCACAGATACGCAGTATTTT
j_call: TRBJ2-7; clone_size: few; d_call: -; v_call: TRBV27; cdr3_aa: CASKVTGFGVYEQYF; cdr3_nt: TGTGCCAGCAAAGTAACAGGGTTCGGGGTCTACGAGCAGTACTTC
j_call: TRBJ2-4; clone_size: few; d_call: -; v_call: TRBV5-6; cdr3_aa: CASSPQGAKNIQYF; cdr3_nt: TGTGCCAGCAGCCCACAGGGAGCCAAAAACATTCAGTACTTC
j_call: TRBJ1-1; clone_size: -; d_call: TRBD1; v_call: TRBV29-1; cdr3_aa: CSVKLGTGGSTEAFF; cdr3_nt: TGCAGCGTCAAACTAGGGACAGGGGGTAGCACTGAAGCTTTCTTT
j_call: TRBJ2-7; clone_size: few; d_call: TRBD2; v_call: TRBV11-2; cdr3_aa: CASSLFGTSGSEQYF; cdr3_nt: TGTGCCAGCTCCCTCTTCGGGACTAGCGGATCCGAGCAGTACTTC
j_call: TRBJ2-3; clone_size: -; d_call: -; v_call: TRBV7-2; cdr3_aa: CASSLGLTSTQYF; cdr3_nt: TGTGCCAGCAGCTTAGGGCTTACCAGTACGCAGTATTTT
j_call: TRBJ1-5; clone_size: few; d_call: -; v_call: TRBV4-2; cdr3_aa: CASSPVGGAGNQPQHF; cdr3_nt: TGTGCCAGCAGCCCCGTCGGGGGCGCCGGCAATCAGCCCCAGCATTTT
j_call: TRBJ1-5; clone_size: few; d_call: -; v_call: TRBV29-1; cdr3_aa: CSVVLKTGGHQPQHF; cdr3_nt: TGCAGCGTTGTCCTCAAGACGGGGGGCCATCAGCCCCAGCATTTT